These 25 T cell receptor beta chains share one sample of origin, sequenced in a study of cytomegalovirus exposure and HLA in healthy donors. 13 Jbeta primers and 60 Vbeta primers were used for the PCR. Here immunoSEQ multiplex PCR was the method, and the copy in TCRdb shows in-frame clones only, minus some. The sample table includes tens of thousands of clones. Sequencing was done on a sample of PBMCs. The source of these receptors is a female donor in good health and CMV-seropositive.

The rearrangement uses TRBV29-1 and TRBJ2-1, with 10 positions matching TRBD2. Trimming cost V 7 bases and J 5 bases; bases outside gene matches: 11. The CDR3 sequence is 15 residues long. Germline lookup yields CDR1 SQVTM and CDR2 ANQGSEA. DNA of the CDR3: TGCAGCGCTAAAAACCTAGCGGGAGCCCACAATGAGCAGTTCTTC. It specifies CSAKNLAGAHNEQFF.

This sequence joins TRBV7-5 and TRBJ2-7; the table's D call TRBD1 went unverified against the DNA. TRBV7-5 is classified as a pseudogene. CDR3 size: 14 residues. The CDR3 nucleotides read TGTGCCAGAAGCGGACCGGACAGGAACTACGAGCAGTACTTC. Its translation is CARSGPDRNYEQYF.

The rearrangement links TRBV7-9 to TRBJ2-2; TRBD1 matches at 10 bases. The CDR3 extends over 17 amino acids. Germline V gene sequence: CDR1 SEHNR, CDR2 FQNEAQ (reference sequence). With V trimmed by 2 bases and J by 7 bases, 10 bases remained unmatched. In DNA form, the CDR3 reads TGTGCCAGCAGCTTACACGCCTCGACAGGGGGCGTCGGGGAGCTGTTTTTT. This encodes CASSLHASTGGVGELFF.

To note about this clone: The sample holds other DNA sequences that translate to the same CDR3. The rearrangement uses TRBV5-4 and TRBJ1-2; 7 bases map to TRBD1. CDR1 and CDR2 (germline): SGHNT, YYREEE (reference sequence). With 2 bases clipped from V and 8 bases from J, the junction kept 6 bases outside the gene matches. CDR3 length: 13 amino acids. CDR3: CASSLTGAGGYTF. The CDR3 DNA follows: TGTGCCAGCAGCTTAACAGGGGCAGGAGGCTACACCTTC. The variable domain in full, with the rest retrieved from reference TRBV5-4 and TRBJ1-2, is ETGVTQSPTHLIKTRGQQVTLRCSSQSGHNTVSWYQQALGQGPQFIFQYYREEENGRGNFPPRFSGLQFPNYSSELNVNALELDDSALYLCASSLTGAGGYTFGSGTRLTVV.

CDR3 DNA sequence: TGTGCCAGCAGTTACAGGGGTGGCTACACCTTC. It encodes CASSYRGGYTF. The J gene is TRBJ1-2, the V gene TRBV6-5, with D perhaps matching TRBD1 (5 bases). The CDR3 totals 11 residues. V was clipped by 2 bases and J by 7 bases, with 5 bases between them. In germline, CDR1 is MNHEY, CDR2 SVGAGI.

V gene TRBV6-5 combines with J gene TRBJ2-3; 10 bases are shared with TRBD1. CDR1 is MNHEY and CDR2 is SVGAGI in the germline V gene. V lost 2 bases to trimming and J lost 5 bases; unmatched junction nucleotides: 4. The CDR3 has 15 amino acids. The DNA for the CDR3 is TGTGCCAGCAGTTACCAGGGACAGGGGATAGATACGCAGTATTTT. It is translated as CASSYQGQGIDTQYF.

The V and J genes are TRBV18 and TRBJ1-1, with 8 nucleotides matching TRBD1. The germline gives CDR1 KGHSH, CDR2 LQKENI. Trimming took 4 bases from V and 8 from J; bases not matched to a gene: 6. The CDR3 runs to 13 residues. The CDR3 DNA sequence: TGTGCCAGCTCACGAACAGGGGGAGTCGAAGCTTTCTTT. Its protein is CASSRTGGVEAFF.

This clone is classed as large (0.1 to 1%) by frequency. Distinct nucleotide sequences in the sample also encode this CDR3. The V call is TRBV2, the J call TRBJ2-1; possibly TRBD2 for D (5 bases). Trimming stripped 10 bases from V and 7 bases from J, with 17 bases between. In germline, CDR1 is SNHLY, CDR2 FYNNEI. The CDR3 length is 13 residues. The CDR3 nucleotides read TGTGCCACCAACACCCCCCGGGGAAATGAGCAGTTCTTC. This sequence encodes CATNTPRGNEQFF.

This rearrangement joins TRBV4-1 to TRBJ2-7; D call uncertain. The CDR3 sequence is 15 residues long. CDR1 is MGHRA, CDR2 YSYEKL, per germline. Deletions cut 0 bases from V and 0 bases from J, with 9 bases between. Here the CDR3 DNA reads TGCGCCAGCAGCCAAGACTGGCGGATCTCCTACGAGCAGTACTTC. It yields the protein CASSQDWRISYEQYF.

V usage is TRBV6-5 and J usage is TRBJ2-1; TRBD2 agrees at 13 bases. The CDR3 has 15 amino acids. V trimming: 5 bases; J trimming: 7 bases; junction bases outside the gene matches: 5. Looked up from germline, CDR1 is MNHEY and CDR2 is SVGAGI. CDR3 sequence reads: CASSAGTSGINEQFF. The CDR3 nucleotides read TGTGCCAGCAGTGCCGGGACTAGCGGGATTAATGAGCAGTTCTTC.

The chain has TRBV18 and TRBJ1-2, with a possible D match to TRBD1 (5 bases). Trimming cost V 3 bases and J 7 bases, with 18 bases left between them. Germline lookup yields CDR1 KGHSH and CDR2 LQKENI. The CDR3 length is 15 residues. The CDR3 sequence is CASSPLWGVVSGYTF. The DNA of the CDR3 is TGTGCCAGCTCACCGCTTTGGGGGGTAGTGTCTGGCTACACCTTC.

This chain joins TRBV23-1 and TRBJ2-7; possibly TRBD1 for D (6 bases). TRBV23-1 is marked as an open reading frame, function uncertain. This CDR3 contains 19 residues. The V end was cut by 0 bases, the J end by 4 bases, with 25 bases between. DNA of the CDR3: TGCGCCAGCAGTCAATCCTCTCCCCTAACCGGGACATCCCATTACGAGCAGTACTTC. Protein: CASSQSSPLTGTSHYEQYF.

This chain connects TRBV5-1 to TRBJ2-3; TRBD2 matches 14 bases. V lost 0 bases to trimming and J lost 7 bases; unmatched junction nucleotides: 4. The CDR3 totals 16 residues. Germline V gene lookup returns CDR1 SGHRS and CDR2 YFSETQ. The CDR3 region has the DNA TGCGCCAGCAGCTTGGGACTAGCGGGAGGGTTGAATACGCAGTATTTT. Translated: CASSLGLAGGLNTQYF.

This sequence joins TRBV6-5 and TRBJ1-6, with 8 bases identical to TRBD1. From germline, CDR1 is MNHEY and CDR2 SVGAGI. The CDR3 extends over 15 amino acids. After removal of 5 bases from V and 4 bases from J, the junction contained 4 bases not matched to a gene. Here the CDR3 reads CASSKTGAYNSPLHF. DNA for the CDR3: TGTGCCAGCAGTAAGACAGGGGCATATAATTCACCCCTCCACTTT.

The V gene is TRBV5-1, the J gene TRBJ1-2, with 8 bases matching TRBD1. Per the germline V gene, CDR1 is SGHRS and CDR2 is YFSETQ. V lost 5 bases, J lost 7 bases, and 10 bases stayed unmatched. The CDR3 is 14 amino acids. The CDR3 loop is CASRWTGYDSGYTF. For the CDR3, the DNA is TGCGCCAGCAGGTGGACAGGGTACGATTCTGGCTACACCTTC.

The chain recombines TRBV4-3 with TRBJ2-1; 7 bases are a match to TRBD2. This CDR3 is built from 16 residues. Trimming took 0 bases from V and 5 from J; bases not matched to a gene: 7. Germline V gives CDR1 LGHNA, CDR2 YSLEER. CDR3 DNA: TGCGCCAGCAGCCAAGATAGGGCGGGGGATGACAATGAGCAGTTCTTC. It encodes CASSQDRAGDDNEQFF.

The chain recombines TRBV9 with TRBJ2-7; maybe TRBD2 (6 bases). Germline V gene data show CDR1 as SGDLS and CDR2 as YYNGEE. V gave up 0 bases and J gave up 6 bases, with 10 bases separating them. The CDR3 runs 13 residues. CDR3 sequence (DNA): TGTGCCAGCAGCGTAGGACTAGTAGGCGAGCAGTACTTC. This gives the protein CASSVGLVGEQYF.

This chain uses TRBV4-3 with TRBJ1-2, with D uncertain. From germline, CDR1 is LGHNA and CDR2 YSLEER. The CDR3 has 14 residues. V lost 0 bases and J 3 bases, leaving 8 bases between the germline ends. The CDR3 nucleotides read TGCGCCAGCAGCCAAGATAAGGCGGACTATGGCTACACCTTC. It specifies CASSQDKADYGYTF.

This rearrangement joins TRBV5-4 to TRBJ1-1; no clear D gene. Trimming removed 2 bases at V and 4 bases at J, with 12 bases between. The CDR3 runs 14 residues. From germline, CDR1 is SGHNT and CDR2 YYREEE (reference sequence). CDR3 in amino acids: CASSFPERSTEAFF. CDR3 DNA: TGTGCCAGCAGCTTCCCGGAGCGGAGCACTGAAGCTTTCTTT.

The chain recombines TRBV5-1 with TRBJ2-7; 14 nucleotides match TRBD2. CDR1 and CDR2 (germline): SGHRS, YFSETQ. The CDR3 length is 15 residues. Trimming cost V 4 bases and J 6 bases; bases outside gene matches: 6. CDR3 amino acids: CASSLLTSGRGEQYF. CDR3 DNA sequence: TGCGCCAGCAGCCTACTGACTAGCGGGAGGGGCGAGCAGTACTTC.

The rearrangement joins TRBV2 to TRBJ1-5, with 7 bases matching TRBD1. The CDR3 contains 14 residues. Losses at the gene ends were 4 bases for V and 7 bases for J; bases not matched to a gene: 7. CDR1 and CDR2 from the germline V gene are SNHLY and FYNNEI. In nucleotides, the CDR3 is TGTGCCAGCAGTGGGGGAGCAGGGGGACAGCCCCAGCATTTT. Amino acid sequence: CASSGGAGGQPQHF.

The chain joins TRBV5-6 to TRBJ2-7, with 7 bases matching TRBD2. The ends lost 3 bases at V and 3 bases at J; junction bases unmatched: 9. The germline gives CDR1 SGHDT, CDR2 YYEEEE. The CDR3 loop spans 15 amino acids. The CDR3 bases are TGTGCCAGCAGCTCCCCCGAGGCGGGAGACTACGAGCAGTACTTC. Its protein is CASSSPEAGDYEQYF.

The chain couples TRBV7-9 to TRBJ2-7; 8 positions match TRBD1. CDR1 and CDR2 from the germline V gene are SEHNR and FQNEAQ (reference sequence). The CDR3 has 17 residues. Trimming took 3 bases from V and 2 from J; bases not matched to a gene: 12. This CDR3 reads CASSFYGQGRRAYEQYF. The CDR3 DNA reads TGTGCCAGCAGCTTTTACGGACAGGGACGCCGAGCCTACGAGCAGTACTTC.

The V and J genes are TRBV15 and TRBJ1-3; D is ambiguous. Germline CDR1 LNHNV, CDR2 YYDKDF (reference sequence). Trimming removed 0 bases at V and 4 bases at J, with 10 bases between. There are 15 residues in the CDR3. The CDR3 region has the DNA TGTGCCACCAGCAGAGATCTCGGGAGAGGAAACACCATATATTTT. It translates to CATSRDLGRGNTIYF. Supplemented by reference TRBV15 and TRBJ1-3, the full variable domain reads DAMVIQNPRYQVTQFGKPVTLSCSQTLNHNVMYWYQQKSSQAPKLLFHYYDKDFNNEADTPDNFQSRRPNTSFCFLDIRSPGLGDTAMYLCATSRDLGRGNTIYFGEGSWLTVV.

The CDR3 bases are TGTGCCAGTAGTTGGGACAGGGGAGTGGGGAATGAGCAGTTCTTC. It codes for CASSWDRGVGNEQFF. This chain joins TRBV19 and TRBJ2-1, with TRBD1 matching 10 bases. The CDR3 covers 15 residues. The germline CDR1 and CDR2 sequences are LNHDA and SQIVND (reference sequence). V lost 5 bases to trimming and J lost 7 bases; unmatched junction nucleotides: 8.